Listed here is a single TCR beta chain. The antigen remains unidentified. The CDR3 extends over 14 amino acids. Per germline, CDR1 SGHNT and CDR2 YYREEE (reference sequence). Trimming pared 3 bases from V and 5 bases from J, leaving 14 bases between. Treatment described: 10-day PBMC culture with coronavirus spike peptide pools or control peptides (ViraFEST assay). The ViraFEST method relied on peptide pools to expand antigen-specific T cells, followed by TCR sequencing. After being plated at around 1.8 million per well, PBMCs were cultured with about 10 IU/ml IL-2 and about 10 ug/ml peptide pools. This sample is part of a study of vaccination and CD4 T cells after COVID-19. Study background: The stimulus for the cells was overlapping spike peptides derived from SARS-CoV-2, HCoV-NL63, HCoV-OC43 and HCoV-229E.

Sequence data for DNA of cultured CD4+ T cells were generated by the Oncomine TCR Beta short-read assay. TCRdb processed the PCR reads anew with MiXCR; each CDR3 protein has one entry. Among about 19,000 distinct CDR3 sequences listed, less than 70% were seen once. Sample: CD4+ T cells from blood, cultured in vitro. The rearrangement joins TRBV5-4 to TRBJ2-5; TRBD1 is a possible D gene (6 bases). The sequence was obtained from a human donor who had recovered from COVID-19. CDR3 region: CASSYYGGTETQYF. The CDR3 nucleotides are TGTGCCAGCAGCTATTATGGGGGCACGGAGACCCAGTACTTC.